This entry features one T cell receptor beta chain sequence. No antigen is known for it. This entry is derived from a study of T cell responses to AZD1222 COVID-19 vaccine. Findings and caveats of the study: Donor demographics were predominantly white British with a female majority; clonal diversity may be underestimated. Across the whole spike, CD4 TCRs peaked at regions 160-218 and 743-854. Just a handful of AZD1222 recipients tested seropositive at baseline. Vaccination with two AZD1222 doses was followed by a rise in Spike-specific TCR breadth and depth.

The data were produced by immunoSEQ multiplex PCR, yet TCRdb's version contains in-frame clones alone and is incomplete. The sample includes about 79,000 clones, about 90% of them seen just once. Trimming took off 1 base at V and 0 bases at J, with 10 bases between the two ends. CDR1 and CDR2 (germline): SGHNT, YYREEE (reference sequence). This CDR3 comprises 16 residues. The clonotype originates from an adult in good health. This chain joins TRBV5-4 and TRBJ2-2; D unresolved. The sequences come from peripheral blood, collected on day 0 of MenACWY control vaccination. The CDR3 bases are TGTGCCAGCAGCTTGTCTAGACGGTCGAACACCGGGGAGCTGTTTTTT. It encodes CASSLSRRSNTGELFF.